A single sample gave rise to the 30 T cell receptor beta chains below, sequenced in a study of cytomegalovirus exposure and HLA in healthy donors. In the PCR, 60 Vbeta and 13 Jbeta primers were used. The table came from immunoSEQ multiplex PCR; TCRdb's copy has only in-frame clones and leaves some out. The repertoire consists of under 200,000 clones, with approximately 82% occurring once and the leading ten covering around 1.7%. The specimen was PBMCs. The receptors stem from a woman between 18 and 29 years old in good health and CMV-seronegative.

Only one count was recorded for this clone. The V and J genes are TRBV11-2 and TRBJ2-7; 8 bases are shared with TRBD1. CDR3 length: 14 amino acids. After removal of 5 bases from V and 2 bases from J, the junction contained 5 bases not matched to a gene. Germline V lookup: CDR1 SGHAT, CDR2 FQNNGV. This CDR3 is CASSEGTGTYEQYF. The CDR3 DNA is TGTGCCAGCAGCGAAGGGACAGGTACCTACGAGCAGTACTTC.

The genes are TRBV5-1 and TRBJ2-1, with TRBD1 as a possible D gene (6 bases). Trimming took 2 bases from V and 4 from J, leaving 13 bases between them. Germline-derived CDR1 and CDR2 are SGHRS and YFSETQ. This CDR3 comprises 15 residues. As DNA, the CDR3 is TGCGCCAGCAGCTTAGGGGGAGTCGGTTACAATGAGCAGTTCTTC. It specifies CASSLGGVGYNEQFF. Supplemented by reference TRBV5-1 and TRBJ2-1, the full variable domain reads KAGVTQTPRYLIKTRGQQVTLSCSPISGHRSVSWYQQTPGQGLQFLFEYFSETQRNKGNFPGRFSGRQFSNSRSEMNVSTLELGDSALYLCASSLGGVGYNEQFFGPGTRLTVL.

V and J are TRBV28 and TRBJ2-3; D is possibly TRBD2 (7 bases). Germline V lookup: CDR1 MDHEN, CDR2 SYDVKM. Trimming took off 7 bases at V and 2 bases at J, with 16 bases between the two ends. CDR3 length: 15 residues. Here the CDR3 reads CASTRGGALTDTQYF. The CDR3 DNA is TGTGCCAGCACCAGAGGGGGGGCCCTCACAGATACGCAGTATTTT.

The genes are TRBV5-5 and TRBJ2-7; 11 nucleotides line up with TRBD1. V lost 4 bases and J lost 0; bases outside the gene matches: 3. The CDR3 has 15 amino acids. The germline gives CDR1 SGHKS, CDR2 YYEKEE (reference sequence). The CDR3 coding sequence is TGTGCCAGCAGCCGGGACAGGGGGTTCTCCTACGAGCAGTACGTC. It is translated as CASSRDRGFSYEQYV.

This clone has just one count. This sequence joins TRBV9 and TRBJ2-2; 7 nucleotides match TRBD2. This CDR3 is built from 15 residues. J was trimmed by 7 bases and V by 0 bases; bases with no gene match: 6. Per germline, CDR1 SGDLS and CDR2 YYNGEE. CDR3 sequence (DNA): TGTGCCAGCAGCGTAGTGGGGGGGAGTAGCGGGGAGCTGTTTTTT. Translating it yields CASSVVGGSSGELFF.

This clone has just a few counts. The CDR3 loop reads CSVAWSRGSIDTQYF. The CDR3 region has the DNA TGCAGCGTCGCCTGGAGCAGGGGAAGTATAGATACGCAGTATTTT. The rearrangement uses TRBV29-1 and TRBJ2-3; possibly TRBD1 for D (6 bases). Between the trimmed V and J ends, which lost 6 bases and 5 bases, there was a span of 21 bases. Per the germline V gene, CDR1 is SQVTM and CDR2 is ANQGSEA. This CDR3 spans 15 amino acids.

This chain links TRBV29-1 with TRBJ2-7; TRBD1 matches 8 bases. The V and J ends lost 7 bases and 3 bases, in that order; junction bases with no gene match: 5. The CDR3 covers 12 residues. Germline CDR1 reads SQVTM; CDR2 reads ANQGSEA. CDR3 DNA sequence: TGCAGCGGGGAGGACAGGGACTACGAGCAGTACTTC. It is translated as CSGEDRDYEQYF.

The genes are TRBV5-1 and TRBJ2-2; 9 bases fit TRBD1. The CDR3 loop spans 17 amino acids. Trimming cost V 0 bases and J 3 bases; bases outside gene matches: 6. Germline CDR1 and CDR2: SGHRS and YFSETQ. In nucleotides, the CDR3 is TGCGCCAGCAGCTTGGCCGGACAGGGGTGGGACACCGGGGAGCTGTTTTTT. Translating gives CASSLAGQGWDTGELFF.

This clone has only one observation. The chain couples TRBV5-1 to TRBJ1-2, with a weak D call TRBD1 (6 bases). The CDR3 totals 14 residues. Looked up from germline, CDR1 is SGHRS and CDR2 is YFSETQ. The V end was cut by 4 bases, the J end by 1 base, with 11 bases between. The DNA of the CDR3 is TGCGCCAGCAGCGAAGGACAGCTTAACTATGGCTACACCTTC. Protein product: CASSEGQLNYGYTF.

The chain uses TRBV10-3 and TRBJ1-5; D not resolved. V lost 0 bases and J lost 0, with 3 bases in between. Germline lookup yields CDR1 ENHRY and CDR2 SYGVKD. The CDR3 runs 14 residues. The CDR3 is CAISESASNQPQHF. In DNA, the CDR3 is TGTGCCATCAGTGAGTCGGCTAGCAATCAGCCCCAGCATTTT.

The CDR3: CASLGQVIQPQHF. The CDR3 DNA follows: TGTGCCAGCCTCGGACAGGTAATTCAGCCCCAGCATTTT. The rearrangement joins TRBV28 to TRBJ1-5; 7 bases agree with TRBD1. CDR3 length: 13 residues. After removal of 8 bases from V and 6 bases from J, the junction contained 7 bases not matched to a gene. Germline CDR1 is MDHEN and CDR2 is SYDVKM.

The chain links TRBV7-2 to TRBJ2-3; 10 bases agree with TRBD2. Germline CDR1 reads SGHTA; CDR2 reads FQGNSA. The length of the CDR3 is 16 residues. J lost 2 bases, V lost 4 bases, and 6 bases had no gene match. The CDR3 region has the DNA TGTGCCAGCAGCTCTACCGGGACTAGCGTCACAGATACGCAGTATTTT. It specifies CASSSTGTSVTDTQYF. Full variable domain (missing parts from reference TRBV7-2 and TRBJ2-3): GAGVSQSPSNKVTEKGKDVELRCDPISGHTALYWYRQSLGQGLEFLIYFQGNSAPDKSGLPSDRFSAERTGGSVSTLTIQRTQQEDSAVYLCASSSTGTSVTDTQYFGPGTRLTVL.

The rearrangement uses TRBV28 and TRBJ2-7, with 8 bases matching TRBD2. J gave up 7 bases and V 3 bases, and 11 bases lay outside the gene matches. The germline gives CDR1 MDHEN, CDR2 SYDVKM. There are 15 residues in the CDR3. In nucleotides, the CDR3 is TGTGCCAGCAGTTTTGGAAGCGGGAGATCGGGGGAGCAGTACTTC. Translating gives CASSFGSGRSGEQYF.

V is TRBV7-9 and J is TRBJ1-2; a weak D match, TRBD1 (6 bases). This CDR3 is built from 13 residues. Looked up from germline, CDR1 is SEHNR and CDR2 is FQNEAQ (reference sequence). Trimming pared 4 bases from V and 3 bases from J, leaving 9 bases between. For the CDR3, the DNA is TGTGCCAGCAGCTCCCGACAGGACTATGGCTACACCTTC. This gives the protein CASSSRQDYGYTF. Complete variable domain (other parts from reference TRBV7-9 and TRBJ1-2): DTGVSQNPRHKITKRGQNVTFRCDPISEHNRLYWYRQTLGQGPEFLTYFQNEAQLEKSRLLSDRFSAERPKGSFSTLEIQRTEQGDSAMYLCASSSRQDYGYTFGSGTRLTVV.

V is TRBV5-1 and J is TRBJ1-1; D may be TRBD1 (6 bases). Deletions cut 0 bases from V and 1 base from J, with 10 bases between. From germline, CDR1 is SGHRS and CDR2 YFSETQ. The length of the CDR3 is 15 residues. The CDR3 DNA follows: TGCGCCAGCAGCTTGGGGTACAGGGCGAACACTGAAGCTTTCTTT. Protein: CASSLGYRANTEAFF.

The rearrangement joins TRBV11-2 to TRBJ2-7; 10 bases fit TRBD2. V was pared by 1 base and J by 6 bases, with 3 bases of the junction left unmatched. Germline values: CDR1 SGHAT, CDR2 FQNNGV. The CDR3 spans 14 residues. For the CDR3, the DNA is TGTGCCAGCAGCTTAGTAGCGGGAGGCCCCGAGCAGTACGTC. This sequence encodes CASSLVAGGPEQYV.

The V call is TRBV28, the J call TRBJ2-3; the D gene is possibly TRBD2 (5 bases). From germline, CDR1 is MDHEN and CDR2 SYDVKM. The CDR3 has 14 residues. Trimming removed 2 bases from V and 8 bases from J, with 14 bases in between. As DNA, the CDR3 is TGTGCCAGCAGTTTAATAAGACCCCGGGGTACGCAGTATTTT. Encoded protein: CASSLIRPRGTQYF.

CDR3 amino acids: CASSPTSGRSTDTQYF. The CDR3, as DNA: TGTGCCAGCTCACCAACTAGCGGGAGAAGCACAGATACGCAGTATTTT. This rearrangement joins TRBV18 to TRBJ2-3; 11 bases line up with TRBD2. V lost 2 bases, J lost 0 bases, and 1 base stayed unmatched. This CDR3 region has 16 residues. Germline V lookup: CDR1 KGHSH, CDR2 LQKENI. Full variable domain (remainder filled in from reference TRBV18 and TRBJ2-3): NAGVMQNPRHLVRRRGQEARLRCSPMKGHSHVYWYRQLPEEGLKFMVYLQKENIIDESGMPKERFSAEFPKEGPSILRIQQVVRGDSAAYFCASSPTSGRSTDTQYFGPGTRLTVL.

The V gene is TRBV29-1, the J gene TRBJ1-1; D perhaps matches TRBD1 (5 bases). Trimming took 7 bases from V and 3 from J, leaving 15 bases between them. The germline gives CDR1 SQVTM, CDR2 ANQGSEA. The CDR3 covers 13 residues. The DNA for the CDR3 is TGCAGCGCCCCAGGGAATGGGCACACTGAAGCTTTCTTT. Its protein product is CSAPGNGHTEAFF.

The gene calls are TRBV27 and TRBJ1-2; possible D gene TRBD1, 6 bases. This CDR3 contains 16 residues. Germline CDR1 reads MNHEY; CDR2 reads SMNVEV (reference sequence). The V end lost 6 bases, the J end lost 4 bases, and 21 bases lay between the germline ends. CDR3 residues: CASSNLVPGQAYGYTF. The CDR3 DNA sequence: TGTGCCAGCAGCAACCTCGTACCGGGACAAGCCTATGGCTACACCTTC.

The V call is TRBV28, the J call TRBJ2-5; perhaps TRBD1 as D (6 bases). Trimming stripped 5 bases from V and 1 base from J, with 11 bases between. Germline CDR1 MDHEN, CDR2 SYDVKM. The CDR3 loop spans 14 amino acids. The chain's CDR3 is CASSRGHSQETQYF. CDR3 in DNA: TGTGCCAGCAGTCGGGGACACAGCCAAGAGACCCAGTACTTC. The variable domain in full, completed from reference TRBV28 and TRBJ2-5, reads DVKVTQSSRYLVKRTGEKVFLECVQDMDHENMFWYRQDPGLGLRLIYFSYDVKMKEKGDIPEGYSVSREKKERFSLILESASTNQTSMYLCASSRGHSQETQYFGPGTRLLVL.

The genes are TRBV15 and TRBJ1-1; weak D call: TRBD1 (5 bases). V was pared by 1 base and J by 11 bases, with 11 bases between. Germline V gene lookup returns CDR1 LNHNV and CDR2 YYDKDF (reference sequence). This CDR3 is built from 12 residues. The CDR3, as DNA: TGTGCCACCAGCAGAGGGGGGGGAGAGGCTTTCTTT. It translates to CATSRGGGEAFF.

About this clone itself: The junction does not match germline at one end; this may be a read error. V usage is TRBV6-6 and J usage is TRBJ2-7; possibly TRBD1 for D (6 bases). CDR3 length: 13 amino acids. The V gene's germline CDR1 is MNHNY and CDR2 SVGAGI (reference sequence). The CDR3 region has the DNA TGTGCCAGCACCATGAGACAGGCCGTAATTCGATCCTTC. Translated, it gives CASTMRQAVIRSF.

This clone was seen once. The V gene is TRBV19, the J gene TRBJ2-1, with 8 bases identical to TRBD2. Looked up from germline, CDR1 is LNHDA and CDR2 is SQIVND (reference sequence). With 5 bases clipped from V and 2 bases from J, the junction kept 5 bases outside the gene matches. The CDR3 runs 15 residues. The chain's CDR3 is CASSPSGGTYNEQFF. CDR3 nucleotides: TGTGCCAGTAGTCCGAGCGGGGGCACCTACAATGAGCAGTTCTTC.

The CDR3 reads CASSTWTSGYRRAYNEQFF. CDR3 nucleotides: TGTGCCAGCAGCACCTGGACTAGCGGATATAGGAGGGCCTACAATGAGCAGTTCTTC. The gene calls are TRBV7-2 and TRBJ2-1; 10 nucleotides agree with TRBD2. Germline CDR1 reads SGHTA; CDR2 reads FQGNSA. This CDR3 contains 19 residues. Germline trimming cut 5 bases from V and 2 bases from J; bases unmatched to any gene: 15.

This chain links TRBV18 with TRBJ2-1; D is perhaps TRBD2 (5 bases). CDR1 and CDR2 from the germline V gene are KGHSH and LQKENI. The CDR3 totals 15 residues. Trimming shortened V by 3 bases and J by 7 bases, and 16 bases separated the two germline ends. Here the CDR3 reads CASSPRSGDVNEQFF. As DNA, the CDR3 is TGTGCCAGCTCACCCCGGTCCGGGGATGTAAATGAGCAGTTCTTC.

This clone came up once. The chain joins TRBV5-1 to TRBJ2-3; D possibly corresponds to TRBD1 (6 bases). The CDR3 consists of 15 residues. Trimming shortened V by 4 bases and J by 9 bases, and 21 bases separated the two germline ends. Germline V gives CDR1 SGHRS, CDR2 YFSETQ. The CDR3 spells CASSLRRDTRGTQYF. The CDR3 DNA reads as TGCGCCAGCAGCCTCAGACGGGACACCAGGGGCACGCAGTATTTT. Complete variable domain (other parts from reference TRBV5-1 and TRBJ2-3): KAGVTQTPRYLIKTRGQQVTLSCSPISGHRSVSWYQQTPGQGLQFLFEYFSETQRNKGNFPGRFSGRQFSNSRSEMNVSTLELGDSALYLCASSLRRDTRGTQYFGPGTRLTVL.

This clone has more than one count but fewer than ten. CDR3 amino acids: CASSPDRSSYNEQFF. Here the CDR3 DNA reads TGTGCCAGCAGTCCCGACAGGAGCTCCTACAATGAGCAGTTCTTC. The chain carries TRBV6-5 and TRBJ2-1; a possible D gene is TRBD1 (6 bases). This CDR3 has 15 residues. Germline CDR1 and CDR2: MNHEY and SVGAGI. The germline V and J ends were trimmed by 5 bases and 0 bases, with 11 bases remaining between them.

The rearrangement joins TRBV30 to TRBJ2-3, with 7 bases that match TRBD2. Trimming at V came to 4 bases and at J to 6 bases, leaving 13 bases not matched to a gene. CDR1 GTSNPN and CDR2 SVGIG come from the germline V gene (reference sequence). The CDR3 is 15 residues long. CDR3 sequence: CAWTPTGGELDTQYF. CDR3 coding DNA: TGTGCCTGGACCCCGACGGGAGGAGAACTCGATACGCAGTATTTT.

The chain combines TRBV11-3 with TRBJ2-2; 9 positions match TRBD2. J lost 15 bases, V lost 6 bases, and 8 bases had no gene match. CDR1 SGHNT and CDR2 YENEEA come from the germline V gene. The CDR3 length is 12 residues. The CDR3 DNA sequence: TGTGCCAGCAGGAACGAGGCGGGAGGGGTGTTTTTT. It codes for CASRNEAGGVFF.